The 32 T cell receptor beta chains below come from one sample, sequenced in a study of tumor and adjacent non-tumor tissue in lung cancer. RNA was extracted from bulk tissue without any cell sorting. A modified ARM-PCR protocol with three rounds of nested PCR amplified TCRbeta. One entry per CDR3 protein, called by TCRdb with MiXCR from the multiplex PCR reads. The repertoire includes approximately 110,000 distinct CDR3 sequences, roughly 73% of them detected once, and 37% sits in the top ten. Specimen: lung tumor tissue. Source of these receptors: a woman aged 55-70 years with non-small cell lung cancer.

The chain uses TRBV13 and TRBJ2-1; D is uncertain. V was shortened by 2 bases and J by 0 bases, with 8 bases between the two germline ends. This CDR3 has 15 residues. The germline V gene encodes CDR1 PRHDT and CDR2 FYEKMQ (reference sequence). CDR3 sequence (DNA): TGTGCCAGCAGCTTACGAGTTGTCTCCTACAATGAGCAGTTCTTC. Protein sequence: CASSLRVVSYNEQFF. Supplemented by reference TRBV13 and TRBJ2-1, the full variable domain reads AAGVIQSPRHLIKEKRETATLKCYPIPRHDTVYWYQQGPGQDPQFLISFYEKMQSDKGSIPDRFSAQQFSDYHSELNMSSLELGDSALYFCASSLRVVSYNEQFFGPGTRLTVL.

This clonotype was seen a single time. The chain uses TRBV20-1 and TRBJ1-2; TRBD1 matches at 9 bases. Germline V gene data show CDR1 as DFQATT and CDR2 as SNEGSKA (reference sequence). The CDR3 spans 17 residues. Trimming took 6 bases from V and 5 from J; bases not matched to a gene: 19. In DNA form, the CDR3 reads TGCAGTGCAGGGGGCGGACAGGGGTCAGGAAATAATTATGGCTACACCTTC. It is translated as CSAGGGQGSGNNYGYTF.

This clonotype was seen at least ten times. V and J are TRBV6-6 and TRBJ1-1; D might be TRBD1 (6 bases). V was cut by 6 bases and J by 1 base, with 15 bases left in between. Germline values: CDR1 MNHNY, CDR2 SVGAGI (reference sequence). The CDR3 covers 15 residues. CDR3 sequence: CASSDRRGRNTEAFF. The CDR3 DNA sequence: TGTGCCAGCAGCGACCGCAGGGGCAGGAACACTGAAGCTTTCTTT.

Regarding this clonotype: One junction end disagrees with the germline gene, perhaps due to a read error. The CDR3 reads CASSSPPSYSEQFF. CDR3 in DNA: TGTGCCAGTAGCTCCCCCCCCAGCTACAGTGAGCAGTTCTTC. V is TRBV11-1 and J is TRBJ2-1; no clear D gene. Looked up from germline, CDR1 is SGHAT and CDR2 is FQDESV (reference sequence). This CDR3 region has 14 residues.

This clonotype showed up just a few times. At one end the junction does not follow the germline gene, possibly because of a read error. The gene calls are TRBV11-2 and TRBJ1-5; TRBD1 is a possible D gene (6 bases). The length of the CDR3 is 14 residues. The V gene's germline CDR1 is SGHAT and CDR2 FQNNGV. The CDR3 spells CAGSLIPVGQPQHF. CDR3 sequence (DNA): TGTGCCGGCAGCTTAATACCAGTTGGACAGCCTCAGCATTTT.

With regard to this clonotype: Compared with germline, one end of the junction differs, possibly owing to a read error. The chain has TRBV7-8 and TRBJ2-5; TRBD1 matches at 7 bases. Germline CDR1 reads SGHVS; CDR2 reads FQNEAQ. The CDR3 has 16 residues. CDR3 nucleotides: TGTGCCAGCAGCTTTCGCGGAAGGGACAGCCAAGAGACCAAGTACTTC. Amino acid sequence: CASSFRGRDSQETKYF.

Regarding this clonotype: This may be a read error: a much more frequent sequence differs by one nucleotide. J is TRBJ2-3 and V is TRBV6-5; a weak D match, TRBD2 (7 bases). The CDR3 covers 16 residues. CDR1 and CDR2 from the germline V gene are MNHEY and SVGAGI. Trimming took 7 bases from V and 0 from J, leaving 17 bases between them. Here the CDR3 DNA reads TGTGCCAGCATGGACCTCGGGGGGCCTAGCACAGATACGCAGTATTTT. Encoded protein: CASMDLGGPSTDTQYF.

Concerning this clonotype: A much more abundant neighbour one base away suggests this may be a read error. The genes are TRBV6-6 and TRBJ2-5; D may be TRBD1 (8 bases). Germline lookup yields CDR1 MNHNY and CDR2 SVGAGI (reference sequence). The CDR3 sequence is 13 residues long. Trimming took 7 bases from V and 10 from J, leaving 19 bases between them. This CDR3 is CASTLDREGIQYF. CDR3 sequence (DNA): TGTGCCAGCACCCTGGACAGGGAGGGGATCCAGTACTTC.

On this clonotype itself: One end of the junction varies from germline; a read error may be responsible. The rearrangement uses TRBV6-6 and TRBJ2-7; 8 positions agree with TRBD1. This CDR3 has 15 residues. Germline V lookup: CDR1 MNHNY, CDR2 SVGAGI (reference sequence). The CDR3 sequence: CASRLSGGAPYEQYF. The DNA for the CDR3 is TGTGCCAGCAGATTATCAGGGGGCGCGCCCTACGAGCAGTATTTC.

This clonotype has a handful of counts. This could be a read error, since a much larger clone is one nucleotide away. CDR3 in amino acids: CGLSSYNEQFF. The DNA for the CDR3 is TGCGGTCTTAGCTCCTACAATGAGCAGTTCTTC. The V gene is TRBV20-1, the J gene TRBJ2-1; D call uncertain. The CDR3 is made up of 11 amino acids. Germline CDR1 reads DFQATT; CDR2 reads SNEGSKA (reference sequence).

A remark on this clonotype: A much larger clonotype is one base distant, so this may be a read error. The CDR3 spells CVSSYRVGELFF. DNA for the CDR3: TGTGTCAGCAGTTACAGGGTCGGGGAGCTGTTTTTT. The chain links TRBV6-5 to TRBJ2-2; maybe TRBD1 (6 bases). The CDR3 length is 12 residues. Germline CDR1 is MNHEY and CDR2 is SVGAGI.

The rearrangement links TRBV6-5 to TRBJ2-7; D is unresolved. Trimming pared 8 bases from V and 2 bases from J, leaving 25 bases between. Germline values: CDR1 MNHEY, CDR2 SVGAGI. The CDR3 consists of 17 residues. The CDR3 DNA is TGTGCCAGCCGCACCACACTTAGCACGACCCGGACCTACGAGCAGTACTTC. This encodes CASRTTLSTTRTYEQYF.

The rearrangement uses TRBV2 and TRBJ1-2; D might be TRBD1 (5 bases). The CDR3 is 13 residues long. Per germline, CDR1 SNHLY and CDR2 FYNNEI. The ends were cut back, 1 base at V and 7 bases at J, with 10 bases in the middle. The CDR3 region is CASSEEMGGGYTF. The DNA of the CDR3 is TGTGCCAGCAGTGAAGAAATGGGGGGTGGCTACACCTTC.

In the case of this clonotype: Its ends do not fully match the called genes, so a read error is possible. The V gene is TRBV5-1, the J gene TRBJ1-1; possibly TRBD1 for D (5 bases). In germline, CDR1 is SGHRS, CDR2 YFSETQ. The CDR3 is made up of 16 amino acids. The CDR3: CASNLGEGTRNTEAFF. CDR3 DNA sequence: TGCGCCAGCAACTTGGGGGAGGGGACGCGGAACACTGAAGCTTTCTTT.

This clonotype appeared many times. The chain's CDR3 is CASSQYRNSPLHF. Written as DNA, the CDR3 is TGTGCCAGCAGCCAGTACCGGAATTCACCCCTCCACTTT. The chain carries TRBV12-3 or TRBV12-4 and TRBJ1-6; no clear D gene. The CDR3 contains 13 residues. Trimming cost V 6 bases and J 7 bases, with 10 bases left between them.

On this clonotype: One end of the junction is discordant with germline, which a read error may explain. The V call is TRBV5-4, the J call TRBJ2-6, with D possibly being TRBD1 (5 bases). Germline loops: CDR1 SGHNT, CDR2 YYREEE (reference sequence). The CDR3 has 17 residues. This chain's CDR3 is CASSFGGRSSGANVLSF. The CDR3 nucleotides read TGTGCCAGCAGCTTCGGTGGGCGCAGCTCTGGGGCCAACGTCCTGTCTTTC.

This clonotype was seen many times. CDR3: CASSDRLAGSYEQYF. The CDR3 coding sequence is TGCGCCAGCAGCGATCGACTAGCGGGTTCCTACGAGCAGTACTTC. V usage is TRBV4-1 and J usage is TRBJ2-7, with 10 bases matching TRBD2. J was trimmed by 1 base and V by 5 bases; bases with no gene match: 5. Germline CDR1 and CDR2: MGHRA and YSYEKL. This CDR3 is 15 amino acids long.

This clonotype was counted only a few times. Being one base from a much bigger clone, this may be a read error. V usage is TRBV12-3 or TRBV12-4 and J usage is TRBJ2-3; D not resolved. The CDR3 covers 14 residues. The CDR3 loop reads CVSSLQVQSDTQYF. Here the CDR3 DNA reads TGTGTCAGCAGTCTCCAGGTACAATCAGATACGCAGTATTTT.

V gene TRBV11-2 combines with J gene TRBJ2-7; D may correspond to TRBD1 or TRBD2 (5 bases each). CDR1 SGHAT and CDR2 FQNNGV come from the germline V gene. This CDR3 comprises 14 residues. CDR3 protein: CTGTWDRGGYEQYF. As DNA, the CDR3 is TGTACCGGCACTTGGGACCGCGGAGGATACGAGCAGTACTTC.

Of note for this clonotype: At one end the junction does not follow the germline gene, possibly because of a read error. This chain uses TRBV7-3 with TRBJ1-1; a possible D gene is TRBD1 (5 bases). Germline-derived CDR1 and CDR2 are SGHTA and FQGTGA. CDR3 size: 16 residues. The CDR3 coding sequence is TGTGCCAGCAGCTTATGGGCAGGGAAGAGTTACACTGAAGCTTTCTTC. As protein: CASSLWAGKSYTEAFF. Full variable domain (remainder filled in from reference TRBV7-3 and TRBJ1-1): GAGVSQTPSNKVTEKGKYVELRCDPISGHTALYWYRQSLGQGPEFLIYFQGTGAADDSGLPNDRFFAVRPEGSVSTLKIQRTERGDSAVYLCASSLWAGKSYTEAFFGQGTRLTVV.

Comment on this clonotype: A clone one base away is much larger, so this may be a read error. The chain links TRBV12-3 or TRBV12-4 to TRBJ1-5; tentatively, D is TRBD1 (5 bases). This CDR3 is 15 amino acids long. This CDR3 reads CASILPRGGNQPQHF. The CDR3 DNA reads as TGTGCCAGCATTTTACCTAGGGGAGGCAATCAGCCCCAGCATTTT.

J is TRBJ2-5 and V is TRBV28; 12 bases fit TRBD1. CDR3 length equals 16 residues. CDR1 and CDR2 from the germline V gene are MDHEN and SYDVKM. The V gene end was trimmed by 9 bases and the J gene end by 5 bases; junction bases not matched to a gene: 13. As DNA, the CDR3 is TGTGCCAGGAGAACTCTCGGGACAGGGGGCGTCGAGACCCAGTACTTC. Encoded protein: CARRTLGTGGVETQYF. Full variable domain (rest looked up from reference TRBV28 and TRBJ2-5): DVKVTQSSRYLVKRTGEKVFLECVQDMDHENMFWYRQDPGLGLRLIYFSYDVKMKEKGDIPEGYSVSREKKERFSLILESASTNQTSMYLCARRTLGTGGVETQYFGPGTRLLVL.

Comments on this clonotype: This sequence may be a read error, since a much larger clone differs from it by one base. The chain employs TRBV10-2 and TRBJ2-5; D is possibly TRBD1 (5 bases). CDR3 size: 13 residues. Germline V CDR1 and CDR2: WSHSY, SAAADI. Written as DNA, the CDR3 is TGCGCCAGCTGTGAGGCACAGGCAGAGACCCAGTACTTC. It yields the protein CASCEAQAETQYF.

About this clonotype: This may come from a read error, since a much larger clone is one base off. The genes are TRBV20-1 and TRBJ2-4; 7 bases agree with TRBD2. There are 13 residues in the CDR3. Germline CDR1 DFQATT, CDR2 SNEGSKA (reference sequence). This CDR3 reads CNAREGAKNIQYF. DNA of the CDR3: TGCAATGCTAGGGAGGGGGCCAAAAACATTCAGTACTTC.

Turning to this clonotype: A read error may be the cause here, since a much bigger clone is one base away. V and J are TRBV29-1 and TRBJ2-1; TRBD2 matches at 8 bases. In germline, CDR1 is SQVTM, CDR2 ANQGSEA. The CDR3 length is 16 residues. Trimming took 6 bases from V and 7 from J; bases not matched to a gene: 17. CDR3 residues: CSVWTGGGTGVNEQFF. The CDR3 nucleotides read TGCAGCGTCTGGACTGGCGGGGGGACCGGAGTGAATGAGCAGTTCTTC.

This clonotype appeared a few times. This could be a read error, since a much larger clone is one nucleotide away. The V call is TRBV6-6, the J call TRBJ1-5; D is unclear. Germline CDR1 and CDR2: MNHNY and SVGAGI (reference sequence). Trimming left V 0 bases short and J 7 bases short, with 10 bases between. The length of the CDR3 is 14 residues. CDR3 DNA: TGTGCCAGCAGTTACTCAGGGTTCGTCCAGCCCCAGCATTTT. Amino acid sequence: CASSYSGFVQPQHF.

A remark on this clonotype: A much bigger clone sits one base away, suggesting this may be a read error. The chain has TRBV5-4 and TRBJ1-1, with a weak D call TRBD1 (6 bases). The CDR3 totals 18 residues. The V gene's germline CDR1 is SGHNT and CDR2 YYREEE (reference sequence). CDR3 DNA: TGTGCCAGCAGCTCGCCGGGGCCAGTCGGGGGGCGATACACTGAAACTTTCTTT. This gives the protein CASSSPGPVGGRYTETFF.

On this clonotype: At one end the junction does not follow the germline gene, possibly because of a read error. The V and J genes are TRBV20-1 and TRBJ2-2; a weak D match, TRBD1 (6 bases). This CDR3 comprises 12 residues. Per the germline V gene, CDR1 is DFQATT and CDR2 is SNEGSKA (reference sequence). For the CDR3, the DNA is TGCAGTGCTAACGGACAGATCGGGGAGCTGTGTTTT. Protein: CSANGQIGELCF.

The chain carries TRBV6-1 and TRBJ1-5, with 8 nucleotides matching TRBD1. The CDR3 spans 16 residues. The germline V gene encodes CDR1 MNHNS and CDR2 SASEGT. CDR3 coding DNA: TGTGATAGCAGTCCGGACAGGGATTTGAGCAATCAGCCCCAGCATTTT. Amino acid sequence: CDSSPDRDLSNQPQHF.

Ten or more counts support this clonotype. The rearrangement uses TRBV4-3 and TRBJ2-1; a possible D gene is TRBD2 (5 bases). The V gene lost 1 base and the J gene lost 9 bases, with 13 bases spanning the gap. This CDR3 region has 14 residues. Per germline, CDR1 LGHNA and CDR2 YSLEER. CDR3 protein: CASSQGPPGGEQFF. CDR3 bases: TGCGCCAGCAGCCAAGGCCCCCCTGGAGGTGAGCAGTTCTTC.

Note on this clonotype: In this CDR3 the conserved last residue, phenylalanine or tryptophan, is missing, so a read error is likely. The chain couples TRBV11-2 to TRBJ1-2; TRBD1 is a possible D gene (5 bases). The CDR3 totals 16 residues. Germline values: CDR1 SGHAT, CDR2 FQNNGV. The CDR3 is CASSPSTSDMSYGYTY. The CDR3 DNA is TGCGCCAGCAGCCCCTCCACGTCGGACATGAGCTATGGTTACACCTAC.

This clonotype has ten or more counts. The rearrangement links TRBV6-6 to TRBJ2-7, with a weak D call TRBD2 (7 bases). In germline, CDR1 is MNHNY, CDR2 SVGAGI (reference sequence). The germline V and J ends were trimmed by 8 bases and 1 base, with 18 bases remaining between them. CDR3 size: 15 residues. The CDR3 loop reads CASGERGGGSYEQYF. The CDR3 nucleotides are TGTGCCAGCGGGGAAAGGGGGGGAGGGTCCTACGAGCAGTACTTC.